These T cell receptor beta chains were read from a single sample in a study of blood T cell repertoires in COVID-19. TCRdb's table, derived via immunoSEQ multiplex PCR, lists solely in-frame clones and lacks some. The data show around 300,000 clones, around 87% seen once. The sequenced material came from peripheral blood. Receptor source: a man aged 18-30 years with active or convalescent COVID-19. Each CDR3 is given with its conserved first and last residue. D genes are given only for firm matches. Expanded clones are given a class, and other clones once, few, many or no size at all.

cdr3_nt cdr3_aa clone_size d_call j_call v_call
TGTGCCAGCAGCTTAGGAGGCAGGGGTTACGAGCAGTACTTC CASSLGGRGYEQYF NA NA TRBJ2-7 TRBV7-3
TGTGCCAGCAGCTGGCGGGACAGGGATCCAAATGAGCAGTTCTTC CASSWRDRDPNEQFF NA TRBD1 TRBJ2-1 TRBV7-9
TGTGCCAGCAGCTTAAGGTCCGGACAGGGGACCTTAGGGGAGCAGTACTTC CASSLRSGQGTLGEQYF NA TRBD1 TRBJ2-7 TRBV7-9
TGTGCCAGCAGCTTAGGAGCGGGAGATGAGCAGTTCTTC CASSLGAGDEQFF NA TRBD2 TRBJ2-1 TRBV7-3
TGCGCCAGCAGCCAAGCGGACACCTTCCAAGAGACCCAGTACTTC CASSQADTFQETQYF NA NA TRBJ2-5 TRBV4-1
TGTGCCAGCAGCCGGGACAGCTCCTATAATTCACCCCTCCACTTT CASSRDSSYNSPLHF once TRBD1 TRBJ1-6 TRBV27
TGTGCCAGCAGTCCTCTTACAGGGTTGGGCTATGGCTACACCTTC CASSPLTGLGYGYTF few NA TRBJ1-2 TRBV27
TGCGCCAGCAGCCCGGGACAGGGGTTTATTGACATTCAGTACTTC CASSPGQGFIDIQYF NA TRBD1 TRBJ2-4 TRBV5-1
TGCGCCAGCAGCAAAATAGACAGGGGAGGTGGCTACACCTTC CASSKIDRGGGYTF NA TRBD1 TRBJ1-2 TRBV5-1
TGTGCCAGCAGCGTCTTTACAGATACGCAGTATTTT CASSVFTDTQYF NA NA TRBJ2-3 TRBV9
TGCAGCGTTGAAGATCCAAGGGAGACTGGCTACACCTTC CSVEDPRETGYTF NA NA TRBJ1-2 TRBV29-1
TGTGCCAGCAGCCAAGTGGGCAGGGGGAATGAGCAGTTCTTC CASSQVGRGNEQFF NA TRBD1 TRBJ2-1 TRBV3-1/TRBV3-2
TGTGCCAGCTCATCCCTGCCGGGGGGTTTCGAGCAGTACTTC CASSSLPGGFEQYF NA TRBD2 TRBJ2-7 TRBV18
TGTGCCACCAGCAGAGCTACGGGGGGCGCGGGTGAAGCTTTCTTT CATSRATGGAGEAFF NA NA TRBJ1-1 TRBV15
TGTGCCAGCAGCAACTCTGGAAACACCATATATTTT CASSNSGNTIYF NA NA TRBJ1-3 TRBV28
TGTGCCAGCAGCTTTGCAGGGGGATCCTATAATTCACCCCTCCACTTT CASSFAGGSYNSPLHF NA TRBD1 TRBJ1-6 TRBV3-1/TRBV3-2
TGTGCCACCAGGGGGCCCAACGCCGCCACCGGGGAGCTGTTTTTT CATRGPNAATGELFF NA TRBD1 TRBJ2-2 TRBV27
TGCGCCAGCAGCTTGGAAGTCAGCTACGAGCAGTACTTC CASSLEVSYEQYF NA NA TRBJ2-7 TRBV5-1
TGTGCCAGCAGCCTTTACCGGGACACCCGCTACGAGCAGTACTTC CASSLYRDTRYEQYF NA NA TRBJ2-7 TRBV7-8
TGTGCCAGCAGCGTAGGGGACAGCGGAAACACCATATATTTT CASSVGDSGNTIYF NA TRBD1 TRBJ1-3 TRBV9
TGTGCCAGCTGCCCTCGAGTTGCAATCTCAGATACGCAGTATTTT CASCPRVAISDTQYF few NA TRBJ2-3 TRBV6-6
TGTGCCACCAGCAGAGTTGAGGAAAGCTCCTACAATGAGCAGTTCTTC CATSRVEESSYNEQFF NA NA TRBJ2-1 TRBV15
TGTGCCAGTAGTTATATAATCAGGGCTGGGGCCAACGTCCTGACTTTC CASSYIIRAGANVLTF NA NA TRBJ2-6 TRBV19
TGCGCCAGCAGCTCCTTGACAGGAACCGACCCCTCTGGAAACACCATATATTTT CASSSLTGTDPSGNTIYF NA NA TRBJ1-3 TRBV4-1